This entry features one TCR beta chain sequence. The CDR3 extends over 15 amino acids. The germline CDR1 and CDR2 sequences are LNHDA and SQIVND (reference sequence). The J segment lost 2 bases and the V segment lost 4 bases, leaving 7 bases of the junction unmatched. This sample stems from a study of control samples from healthy donors and cancer patients. Clones were sequenced by immunoSEQ multiplex PCR, and TCRdb holds only the in-frame ones, with some missing. This table has 130,000 to 150,000 clones, approximately 91% appearing once. Material for sequencing was blood. The chain uses TRBV19 and TRBJ2-7, with 8 bases lining up with TRBD1. This sequence originates from a young man in good health. CDR3 coding DNA: TGTGCCAGTAGTAAGGCCCGGACAGGGACCTACGAGCAGTACTTC. Translating gives CASSKARTGTYEQYF.